These 25 T cell receptor beta chains originate from one sample sequenced in a study of cytomegalovirus exposure and HLA in healthy donors. PCR was performed using 60 Vbeta and 13 Jbeta primers. Profiling relied on immunoSEQ multiplex PCR, and the TCRdb table lists in-frame clones only, not all of them. The sample yields around 120,000 clones, 75% to 85% seen once. The sample was PBMCs. Receptor source: a female donor in good health and CMV-seropositive.

The chain joins TRBV5-1 to TRBJ2-2; 8 bases match TRBD2. There are 16 residues in the CDR3. Germline-derived CDR1 and CDR2 are SGHRS and YFSETQ. V lost 1 base, J lost 5 bases, and 7 bases stayed unmatched. CDR3 in DNA: TGCGCCAGCAGCTTGCTGGGCCAGCGGGGGACCGGGGAGCTGTTTTTT. Translated, it gives CASSLLGQRGTGELFF.

This clone was observed a handful of times. The chain employs TRBV18 and TRBJ1-1; D not certain. Per the germline V gene, CDR1 is KGHSH and CDR2 is LQKENI. V dropped 5 bases and J dropped 4 bases, with 11 bases sitting between them. This CDR3 spans 13 amino acids. The CDR3, as DNA: TGTGCCAGCTCAGCCGCGAGCGGCACTGAAGCTTTCTTT. Translating it yields CASSAASGTEAFF.

This rearrangement joins TRBV7-2 to TRBJ2-4; possibly TRBD1 for D (7 bases). The CDR3 contains 15 residues. Trimming removed 6 bases from V and 1 base from J, with 13 bases in between. Germline CDR1 and CDR2: SGHTA and FQGNSA. CDR3 residues: CASSPGGLAKNIQYF. The CDR3, as DNA: TGTGCCAGCAGTCCAGGGGGACTGGCCAAAAACATTCAGTACTTC. The entire variable domain, with the rest obtained from reference TRBV7-2 and TRBJ2-4, is as follows: GAGVSQSPSNKVTEKGKDVELRCDPISGHTALYWYRQSLGQGLEFLIYFQGNSAPDKSGLPSDRFSAERTGGSVSTLTIQRTQQEDSAVYLCASSPGGLAKNIQYFGAGTRLSVL.

J is TRBJ1-2 and V is TRBV6-1; D perhaps matches TRBD1 (6 bases). Germline CDR1 reads MNHNS; CDR2 reads SASEGT. CDR3 length: 16 residues. Trimming removed 1 base at V and 4 bases at J, with 16 bases between. The CDR3 DNA sequence: TGTGCCAGCAGTGAAGGTTTGACAGGAGGAGGCTATGGCTACACCTTC. This encodes CASSEGLTGGGYGYTF.

In DNA form, the CDR3 reads TGTGCCAGCAGCGAACAGGGTTGGAATGAGCAGTTCTTC. The encoded protein is CASSEQGWNEQFF. The genes are TRBV7-3 and TRBJ2-1; a possible D gene is TRBD1 (6 bases). V was trimmed by 5 bases and J by 7 bases, leaving 12 bases between them. Germline assignment: CDR1 SGHTA and CDR2 FQGTGA. This CDR3 has 13 amino acids.

The chain links TRBV14 to TRBJ2-3, with D possibly matching TRBD1 (5 bases). This CDR3 spans 12 amino acids. Trimming removed 8 bases from V and 5 bases from J, with 11 bases in between. Germline CDR1 is SGHDN and CDR2 is FVKESK. CDR3 bases: TGTGCCAGCGCAGGGTTTGGAGATACGCAGTATTTT. Translation gives CASAGFGDTQYF. Full variable domain (rest looked up from reference TRBV14 and TRBJ2-3): EAGVTQFPSHSVIEKGQTVTLRCDPISGHDNLYWYRRVMGKEIKFLLHFVKESKQDESGMPNNRFLAERTGGTYSTLKVQPAELEDSGVYFCASAGFGDTQYFGPGTRLTVL.

The J gene is TRBJ2-1, the V gene TRBV7-9, with 10 bases fitting TRBD2. The CDR3 runs 15 residues. With 2 bases clipped from V and 9 bases from J, the junction kept 7 bases outside the gene matches. The germline V gene encodes CDR1 SEHNR and CDR2 FQNEAQ (reference sequence). The CDR3 sequence: CASSLSGGATAEQFF. As DNA, the CDR3 is TGTGCCAGCAGCTTAAGCGGGGGGGCCACCGCTGAGCAGTTCTTC. Complete variable domain (other parts from reference TRBV7-9 and TRBJ2-1): DTGVSQNPRHKITKRGQNVTFRCDPISEHNRLYWYRQTLGQGPEFLTYFQNEAQLEKSRLLSDRFSAERPKGSFSTLEIQRTEQGDSAMYLCASSLSGGATAEQFFGPGTRLTVL.

This chain uses TRBV7-9 with TRBJ2-1; the D is unclear. Germline V gene data show CDR1 as SEHNR and CDR2 as FQNEAQ (reference sequence). Trimming pared 3 bases from V and 9 bases from J, leaving 6 bases between. CDR3 length: 11 amino acids. The CDR3: CASSFRLEQFF. Written as DNA, the CDR3 is TGTGCCAGCAGCTTTCGACTTGAGCAGTTCTTC.

The chain employs TRBV7-9 and TRBJ2-3; TRBD2 might be the D (7 bases). Looked up from germline, CDR1 is SEHNR and CDR2 is FQNEAQ (reference sequence). This CDR3 is built from 15 residues. V lost 5 bases, J lost 5 bases, and 17 bases lay in between. CDR3 nucleotides: TGTGCCAGCAGCGACCAAATAGGGGGGGGAGATACGCAGTATTTT. The encoded protein is CASSDQIGGGDTQYF. The full variable domain, rest sourced from reference TRBV7-9 and TRBJ2-3, is DTGVSQNPRHKITKRGQNVTFRCDPISEHNRLYWYRQTLGQGPEFLTYFQNEAQLEKSRLLSDRFSAERPKGSFSTLEIQRTEQGDSAMYLCASSDQIGGGDTQYFGPGTRLTVL.

The chain recombines TRBV27 with TRBJ1-4, with D possibly being TRBD1 (5 bases). The CDR3 is made up of 15 amino acids. Trimming stripped 5 bases from V and 0 bases from J, with 10 bases between. Germline assignment: CDR1 MNHEY and CDR2 SMNVEV (reference sequence). The CDR3 sequence: CASSGTLATNEKLFF. The CDR3 DNA sequence: TGTGCCAGCAGTGGGACTCTCGCAACTAATGAAAAACTGTTTTTT. The full variable domain, in which reference TRBV27 and TRBJ1-4 provide the parts outside the CDR3, is EAQVTQNPRYLITVTGKKLTVTCSQNMNHEYMSWYRQDPGLGLRQIYYSMNVEVTDKGDVPEGYKVSRKEKRNFPLILESPSPNQTSLYFCASSGTLATNEKLFFGSGTQLSVL.

The rearrangement uses TRBV11-2 and TRBJ2-7; the D gene is possibly TRBD1 (6 bases). The CDR3 is made up of 15 amino acids. Germline assignment: CDR1 SGHAT and CDR2 FQNNGV. The V end was cut by 6 bases, the J end by 2 bases, with 17 bases between. The chain's CDR3 is CASREGQNSAYEQYF. The DNA of the CDR3 is TGTGCCAGCAGGGAAGGACAGAACTCTGCCTACGAGCAGTACTTC.

CDR3 in DNA: TGTGCCAGCAGCAAGCGCCCCAGGGGAGCTTTCTTT. Protein: CASSKRPRGAFF. V gene TRBV21-1 combines with J gene TRBJ1-1; TRBD1 is taken as the D call from the table, unchecked against the DNA. TRBV21-1 is given as a pseudogene. The CDR3 contains 12 residues.

The J gene is TRBJ1-2, the V gene TRBV2; a weak D match, TRBD1 (6 bases). Germline V gene sequence: CDR1 SNHLY, CDR2 FYNNEI. The CDR3 has 13 residues. Trimming took 6 bases from V and 7 from J, leaving 15 bases between them. The CDR3 here is CASSSDRIGGYTF. CDR3 DNA: TGTGCCAGCAGCTCGGACAGAATTGGTGGCTACACCTTC.

This clone was picked up one time. The chain has TRBV18 and TRBJ2-5, with 9 positions matching TRBD1. Germline V gene sequence: CDR1 KGHSH, CDR2 LQKENI. The V and J ends lost 3 bases and 7 bases, in that order; junction bases with no gene match: 6. CDR3 length equals 14 residues. The CDR3 nucleotides read TGTGCCAGCTCACCTCGGACAGGGGAAGGGACCCAGTACTTC. It specifies CASSPRTGEGTQYF.

The gene calls are TRBV6-6 and TRBJ2-3; D is possibly TRBD1 (6 bases). Germline V gene sequence: CDR1 MNHNY, CDR2 SVGAGI (reference sequence). CDR3 length: 13 amino acids. V gave up 6 bases and J gave up 1 base, with 8 bases separating them. The CDR3 nucleotides are TGTGCCAGCAGCCGACAGGGCACAGATACGCAGTATTTT. Protein product: CASSRQGTDTQYF.

This clone was recorded only once. The chain uses TRBV7-3 and TRBJ2-4, with 11 bases lining up with TRBD1. Trimming removed 4 bases from V and 7 bases from J; junction bases left unmatched: 6. This CDR3 has 15 residues. Germline V gene lookup returns CDR1 SGHTA and CDR2 FQGTGA. DNA for the CDR3: TGTGCCAGCAGCTCGTCCGGGACAGGGGGGAACATTCAGTACTTC. It translates to CASSSSGTGGNIQYF.

J is TRBJ1-2 and V is TRBV19, with D tentatively TRBD1 (5 bases). Germline V CDR1 and CDR2: LNHDA, SQIVND (reference sequence). CDR3 size: 17 residues. Between the trimmed V and J ends, which lost 4 bases and 3 bases, there was a span of 21 bases. The CDR3 DNA sequence: TGTGCCAGTAGTAAAGACAGCGGAATTTGGTCGTACTATGGCTACACCTTC. Translated: CASSKDSGIWSYYGYTF.

The chain is built from TRBV6-1 and TRBJ2-5; D perhaps matches TRBD1 (6 bases). The DNA matches TRBJ2-7 better at its end, which makes the J call doubtful. The CDR3 is 13 amino acids. Per germline, CDR1 MNHNS and CDR2 SASEGT. The CDR3 region is CASETGRNYEQYF. CDR3 nucleotide sequence: TGTGCCAGCGAAACAGGGCGAAACTACGAGCAGTACTTC.

The chain is built from TRBV23-1 and TRBJ1-1, with D perhaps matching TRBD1 (5 bases). TRBV23-1 is classed as an ORF, of uncertain function. This CDR3 has 12 amino acids. V lost 2 bases to trimming and J lost 4 bases, with 5 bases between them. CDR3 nucleotide sequence: TGCGCCAGCAGTCAACAGGGCACTGAAGCTTTCTTT. It is translated as CASSQQGTEAFF.

The chain recombines TRBV2 with TRBJ1-6; D may be TRBD1 (6 bases). Per germline, CDR1 SNHLY and CDR2 FYNNEI. V lost 0 bases and J lost 11, with 20 bases in between. The CDR3 loop spans 17 amino acids. The CDR3 sequence: CASSEAGMYRARTPLHF. DNA for the CDR3: TGTGCCAGCAGTGAAGCGGGGATGTACAGGGCTAGGACACCCCTCCACTTT.

J is TRBJ2-7 and V is TRBV19, with 16 nucleotides matching TRBD2. The germline gives CDR1 LNHDA, CDR2 SQIVND (reference sequence). There are 17 residues in the CDR3. V lost 6 bases and J lost 6; bases outside the gene matches: 11. For the CDR3, the DNA is TGTGCCAGTAGATTGGAGGGACTAGCGGGGGGGCACGGCGAGCAGTACTTC. Its translation is CASRLEGLAGGHGEQYF.

The chain uses TRBV14 and TRBJ2-7; D is unclear. CDR1 and CDR2 from the germline V gene are SGHDN and FVKESK. CDR3 size: 11 residues. V lost 4 bases, J lost 3 bases, and 4 bases lay in between. CDR3 sequence (DNA): TGTGCCAGCAGCCTGTACTACGAGCAGTACTTC. It specifies CASSLYYEQYF.

To note about this clone: One end of the junction is discordant with germline, which a read error may explain. The gene calls are TRBV6-5 and TRBJ2-7; 7 nucleotides align to TRBD1. Germline V gene data show CDR1 as MNHEY and CDR2 as SVGAGI. The CDR3 contains 13 residues. CDR3 bases: TGTGCAAGCAGAAGGGACAGAGGCTACGAGCAGTACTTC. Protein sequence: CASRRDRGYEQYF.

The chain has TRBV7-9 and TRBJ1-5; no firm D call. Trimming removed 1 base at V and 1 base at J, with 8 bases between. CDR3 length: 15 residues. Per the germline V gene, CDR1 is SEHNR and CDR2 is FQNEAQ (reference sequence). The CDR3 region is CASSLGGLSNQPQHF. CDR3 in DNA: TGTGCCAGCAGCTTAGGCGGCCTCAGCAATCAGCCCCAGCATTTT.

This chain links TRBV10-3 with TRBJ1-2; TRBD1 aligns across 12 bases. There are 15 residues in the CDR3. The germline CDR1 and CDR2 sequences are ENHRY and SYGVKD. V shed 0 bases and J 6 bases; nucleotides not matched to a gene: 2. CDR3 loop: CAISESRDRGHGYTF. CDR3 coding DNA: TGTGCCATCAGTGAGTCGAGGGACAGGGGGCATGGCTACACCTTC.